Sequencing of this TCR beta chain was carried out in a study of human T cells and chemical hapten exposure. For the study at large: During the roughly 25-week study period, patients had diphenylcyclopropenone applied to the scalp every week. How much TCR each sample yielded varied, mostly because pooled library volumes differed slightly.

Time point in this sample: pre-sensitization, week 0. Treatment defined: therapeutic diphenylcyclopropenone sensitization with weekly scalp DPC. Individual cDNA molecules received unique molecular identifiers in the library. Each CDR3 protein is one row after TCRdb ran MiXCR on the RACE reads. Here the sample spans about 270,000 distinct CDR3 sequences, around 7% being singletons. General observations from the study: It should be noted that donors had alopecia, so their immune response may differ from healthy people's.

As concerns this clonotype: Its antigen is unknown.

The sample was whole blood, taken in connection with sensitization to the hapten diphenylcyclopropenone (DPC). The clonotype was recovered from a man between 18 and 35 years old with alopecia areata. Some clones in this sample may be carry-over from other donors' samples.

The CDR3 DNA sequence: TGTGCCAGCAGTGAATGGGCGACAGATACGCAGTATTTT. Its translation is CASSEWATDTQYF. The rearrangement uses TRBV25-1 and TRBJ2-3; D is uncertain. Germline CDR1 MGHDK, CDR2 SYGVNS. The V and J ends lost 1 base and 3 bases respectively, with 5 bases between them. The CDR3 loop spans 13 amino acids.